This T cell receptor beta chain was found in a study of identifying expanded T cells in peripheral blood. Clones were read by immunoSEQ multiplex PCR, and TCRdb kept only the in-frame ones, dropping some. The sample shows about 110,000 clones, around 89% of them seen only once. The V gene end was trimmed by 4 bases and the J gene end by 1 base; junction bases not matched to a gene: 3. The CDR3 is 14 residues long. Germline-derived CDR1 and CDR2 are SGHNT and YYREEE (reference sequence). Healthy donors had no documented immune events, such as infections, while sampled. The source of this sequence is a person aged 18-70 years in good health. The chain recombines TRBV5-4 with TRBJ1-2; TRBD1 matches at 8 bases. The sample consisted of blood. The CDR3, as DNA: TGTGCCAGCAGCCTGACAGGGGTTAACTATGGCTACACCTTC. Translation gives CASSLTGVNYGYTF.